These T cell receptor beta chains were read from a single sample in a study of blood T cell repertoires in COVID-19. Libraries were prepared by immunoSEQ multiplex PCR; TCRdb keeps only in-frame clonotypes and omits some of them. The sample has about 130,000 clones; roughly four fifths are singletons. The sample was peripheral blood. The receptors were sampled from a man aged 30-40 years with COVID-19, enrolled during active disease. Each CDR3 is given with its conserved first and last residue. D genes are given only for firm matches. Clone size appears in some rows only: once, few, many, or a class for an expanded clone.

>TRBV28|NA|TRBJ1-2|TRBD1
CASSLGTGGFYGYTF
TGTGCCAGCAGTTTAGGGACAGGGGGCTTCTATGGCTACACCTTC
>TRBV2|NA|TRBJ1-6|TRBD1
CASSEQGAQRNSPLHF
TGTGCCAGCAGTGAACAGGGGGCGCAAAGGAATTCACCCCTCCACTTT
>TRBV28|NA|TRBJ1-2|NA
CASSFSRRGYGYTF
TGTGCCAGCAGTTTTTCCAGACGAGGCTATGGCTACACCTTC
>TRBV6-2/TRBV6-3|NA|TRBJ2-1|NA
CASSSPPGHWSSYNEQFF
TGTGCCAGCAGTTCTCCACCGGGACACTGGAGCTCCTACAATGAGCAGTTCTTC
>TRBV6-5|NA|TRBJ2-2|NA
CASSYKGSYTGELFF
TGTGCCAGCAGTTACAAGGGGTCCTACACCGGGGAGCTGTTTTTT
>TRBV24-1|NA|TRBJ1-2|TRBD1
CATSDPDRGHGYTF
TGTGCCACCAGTGACCCGGACAGGGGGCATGGCTACACCTTC
>TRBV7-3|NA|TRBJ2-3|NA
CASSSTTDTQYF
TGTGCCAGCAGCTCCACTACAGATACGCAGTATTTT
>TRBV6-2/TRBV6-3|NA|TRBJ2-5|TRBD2
CASSSTGPGLFQETQYF
TGTGCCAGCAGTTCAACAGGACCGGGACTATTCCAAGAGACCCAGTACTTC
>TRBV28|NA|TRBJ1-2|NA
CASSPAAGFYGYTF
TGTGCCAGCAGCCCCGCTGCAGGCTTCTATGGCTACACCTTC
>TRBV11-3|NA|TRBJ1-1|NA
CASSLRGLREAFF
TGTGCCAGCAGCTTAAGGGGCCTTAGGGAAGCTTTCTTT
>TRBV3-1/TRBV3-2|NA|TRBJ2-3|TRBD1
CASSQVQGFTDTQYF
TGTGCCAGCAGCCAAGTACAGGGGTTTACAGATACGCAGTATTTT
>TRBV9|few|TRBJ1-3|NA
CASSVAGYSGNTIYF
TGTGCCAGCAGCGTAGCAGGGTATTCTGGAAACACCATATATTTT
>TRBV9|few|TRBJ2-1|TRBD2
CASTGTSSYNEQFF
TGTGCCAGCACAGGGACTAGCTCCTACAATGAGCAGTTCTTC
>TRBV10-1|NA|TRBJ1-6|TRBD1
CASSEGTGGFYNSPLHF
TGCGCCAGCAGTGAGGGGACAGGGGGCTTCTATAATTCACCCCTCCACTTT
>TRBV15|NA|TRBJ2-7|TRBD1
CATSRAPRDRADYEQYF
TGTGCCACCAGCAGGGCTCCCCGGGACAGAGCTGACTACGAGCAGTACTTC
>TRBV7-2|NA|TRBJ2-7|NA
CASSSGAGLFYEQYF
TGTGCCAGCAGCTCCGGAGCGGGTCTATTCTACGAGCAGTACTTC
>TRBV9|NA|TRBJ2-1|TRBD2
CASSPRTSGRGDEQFF
TGTGCCAGCAGCCCTCGGACTAGCGGGAGGGGGGATGAGCAGTTCTTC
>TRBV10-3|NA|TRBJ1-4|TRBD1
CATKKDRQNEKLFF
TGTGCCACCAAAAAGGACAGGCAGAATGAAAAACTGTTTTTT
>TRBV11-3|NA|TRBJ2-1|TRBD2
CASSLDGIAGGFNNEQFF
TGTGCCAGCAGCTTAGATGGAATAGCGGGAGGGTTCAACAATGAGCAGTTCTTC
>TRBV11-3|NA|TRBJ2-2|NA
CASSRRVAVIDTGELFF
TGTGCCAGCAGCCGCAGGGTCGCGGTGATCGACACCGGGGAGCTGTTTTTT
>TRBV9|NA|TRBJ1-2|NA
CASSVEDSPYGYTF
TGTGCCAGCAGCGTAGAGGACAGCCCCTATGGCTACACCTTC
>TRBV7-9|NA|TRBJ2-1|NA
CASSLNPGINEQFF
TGTGCCAGCAGCTTAAATCCGGGTATAAATGAGCAGTTCTTC
>TRBV20-1|NA|TRBJ1-1|TRBD1
CSAEMDREAFF
TGCAGTGCTGAAATGGACAGGGAAGCTTTCTTT
>TRBV5-1|NA|TRBJ1-6|TRBD1
CASSLGQGTDSPLHF
TGCGCCAGCAGCTTGGGACAGGGGACAGACTCACCCCTCCACTTT
>TRBV5-1|NA|TRBJ1-2|TRBD1
CASSWTPGTASLYGYTF
TGCGCCAGCAGCTGGACCCCCGGGACAGCCTCACTCTATGGCTACACCTTC
>TRBV7-9|NA|TRBJ1-2|TRBD1
CASSLEAGGTYGYTF
TGTGCCAGCAGCTTAGAGGCAGGGGGCACCTATGGCTACACCTTC
>TRBV12-5|NA|TRBJ2-1|TRBD1
CASGLGDRAYNEQFF
TGTGCTAGTGGTTTGGGGGACAGGGCTTACAATGAGCAGTTCTTC
>TRBV4-3|NA|TRBJ2-1|NA
CASSLRADSYNEQFF
TGCGCCAGCAGCCTTCGAGCGGACTCCTACAATGAGCAGTTCTTC
>TRBV6-5|NA|TRBJ2-1|NA
CASTLGGQNNEQFF
TGTGCCAGCACCCTAGGGGGACAAAACAATGAGCAGTTCTTC
>TRBV9|NA|TRBJ2-1|NA
CASSGAINEQFF
TGTGCCAGCAGCGGAGCTATTAATGAGCAGTTCTTC
>TRBV6-2/TRBV6-3|NA|TRBJ1-2|NA
CASSYSRTDYGYTF
TGTGCCAGCAGTTACTCGAGGACTGACTATGGCTACACCTTC
>TRBV2|NA|TRBJ1-1|TRBD1
CASDRGGTEAFF
TGTGCCAGTGACAGGGGAGGCACTGAAGCTTTCTTT
>TRBV25-1|few|TRBJ1-2|NA
CASSPTDGNHNYGYTF
TGTGCCAGCAGTCCTACGGACGGGAATCATAACTATGGCTACACCTTC
>TRBV24-1|NA|TRBJ2-7|TRBD1
CATSDPGQGRHEQYF
TGTGCCACCAGTGATCCGGGACAGGGGCGACACGAGCAGTACTTC
>TRBV29-1|NA|TRBJ2-2|TRBD2
CSVEVAGLDTGELFF
TGCAGCGTTGAAGTAGCGGGGCTGGACACCGGGGAGCTGTTTTTT
>TRBV5-4|few|TRBJ2-5|NA
CASSLQGVSETQYF
TGTGCCAGCAGCTTACAGGGTGTATCAGAGACCCAGTACTTC
>TRBV7-9|NA|TRBJ2-7|TRBD1
CASSSPGQGNEQYF
TGTGCCAGCAGCTCCCCGGGACAGGGAAATGAGCAGTACTTC